These 21 T cell receptor beta chains share one sample of origin, sequenced in a study of T cells in Graves' hyperthyroidism and ophthalmopathy. TCR beta CDR3 regions were amplified from RNA transcripts. RT-PCR in the first round (using the HTBI primer set) targeted the TCR CDR3. TCRdb reprocessed the multiplex PCR reads via MiXCR and lists one record per CDR3 protein. The sample includes around 340,000 distinct CDR3 sequences, roughly a fifth of them seen just once. What was sequenced was blood. The receptors derive from a woman aged 45-60 years with Graves' hyperthyroidism.

Points on this clonotype: One end of the junction varies from germline; a read error may be responsible. The rearrangement links TRBV20-1 to TRBJ2-7, with D maybe TRBD1 (6 bases). Germline loops: CDR1 DFQATT, CDR2 SNEGSKA (reference sequence). There are 14 residues in the CDR3. CDR3 DNA: TGCAGTGCCAGAGACAGCGGACAGCTTAACGAGCAGTACTTC. Translated: CSARDSGQLNEQYF.

This clonotype was observed a handful of times. The chain couples TRBV14 to TRBJ2-3; 11 nucleotides agree with TRBD2. CDR3 length: 16 amino acids. CDR1 is SGHDN, CDR2 FVKESK, per germline. V was clipped by 3 bases and J by 6 bases; unmatched bases: 8. CDR3 bases: TGTGCCAGCAGCCACGGGAGACTAGCGGGGTGGGATACGCAGTATTTT. The encoded protein is CASSHGRLAGWDTQYF.

The chain combines TRBV10-3 with TRBJ2-5; TRBD2 matches at 16 bases. V shed 3 bases and J 5 bases; nucleotides not matched to a gene: 18. This CDR3 spans 21 amino acids. Germline V CDR1 and CDR2: ENHRY, SYGVKD. The CDR3 loop reads CAISETPGLAGGPVNRETQYF. DNA of the CDR3: TGTGCCATCAGTGAAACCCCGGGACTAGCGGGGGGGCCTGTTAATCGGGAGACCCAGTACTTC.

This clonotype showed up many times. The rearrangement links TRBV20-1 to TRBJ2-7; the D is unclear. V dropped 6 bases and J dropped 7 bases, with 25 bases sitting between them. CDR1 and CDR2 (germline): DFQATT, SNEGSKA (reference sequence). CDR3 length: 15 residues. Written as DNA, the CDR3 is TGCAGTGCCCGAAGGCCTGACTGGATGACGATGGAGCAGTACTTC. Amino acids: CSARRPDWMTMEQYF.

At least ten counts were recorded for this clonotype. J is TRBJ2-7 and V is TRBV30, with TRBD1 matching 12 bases. Germline CDR1 and CDR2: GTSNPN and SVGIG (reference sequence). The J segment lost 3 bases and the V segment lost 0 bases, leaving 3 bases of the junction unmatched. This CDR3 contains 15 residues. The CDR3 coding sequence is TGTGCCTGGAGTGTTGGGGACAGGGGGCTCTACGAGCAGTACTTC. Its protein is CAWSVGDRGLYEQYF.

The gene calls are TRBV20-1 and TRBJ2-4, with D perhaps TRBD1 (5 bases). The CDR3 is made up of 16 amino acids. The V gene's germline CDR1 is DFQATT and CDR2 SNEGSKA (reference sequence). V was clipped by 3 bases and J by 0 bases, with 15 bases between them. The CDR3 is CSASAVTVLAKNIQYF. The CDR3 DNA is TGCAGTGCTAGCGCTGTGACAGTTTTAGCCAAAAACATTCAGTACTTC.

This clonotype was found many times. The chain employs TRBV30 and TRBJ2-3; D assignment may be TRBD1 or TRBD2 (5 bases each). Per germline, CDR1 GTSNPN and CDR2 SVGIG (reference sequence). CDR3 length: 12 residues. V gave up 3 bases and J gave up 3 bases, with 7 bases separating them. The CDR3 is CAWRGRTDTQYF. The CDR3 nucleotides are TGTGCCTGGAGGGGACGGACAGATACGCAGTATTTT.

This clonotype was picked up many times. V gene TRBV15 combines with J gene TRBJ1-5, with D perhaps matching TRBD1 (6 bases). In germline, CDR1 is LNHNV, CDR2 YYDKDF (reference sequence). The CDR3 covers 17 residues. Trimming removed 1 base at V and 6 bases at J, with 19 bases between. CDR3 amino acids: CATSRASAGGVGQPQHF. In DNA, the CDR3 is TGTGCCACCAGCAGAGCTTCCGCGGGGGGCGTTGGTCAGCCCCAGCATTTT.

This clonotype came up a few times. The chain combines TRBV4-2 with TRBJ2-5; D possibly corresponds to TRBD2 (6 bases). Germline-derived CDR1 and CDR2 are LGHNA and YNFKEQ. The CDR3 is made up of 15 amino acids. V was clipped by 0 bases and J by 4 bases, with 12 bases between them. The DNA for the CDR3 is TGTGCCAGCAGCCAAGAGAGCGGGTCAGGAGAGACCCAGTACTTC. Protein sequence: CASSQESGSGETQYF.

The rearrangement joins TRBV7-3 to TRBJ1-1; D is possibly TRBD1 (6 bases). The V gene lost 5 bases and the J gene lost 4 bases, with 14 bases spanning the gap. The CDR3 spans 14 residues. Germline CDR1 reads SGHTA; CDR2 reads FQGTGA. The CDR3 nucleotides read TGTGCCAGCAGCCCACAGGGTGGTGGCACTGAAGCTTTCTTT. It specifies CASSPQGGGTEAFF.

The V call is TRBV3-1, the J call TRBJ2-5; TRBD1 matches at 12 bases. V trimming: 3 bases; J trimming: 13 bases; junction bases outside the gene matches: 9. The CDR3 runs to 14 residues. The germline CDR1 and CDR2 sequences are LGHDT and YNNKEL (reference sequence). In DNA, the CDR3 is TGTGCCAGCAGCCACTGGGACAGGGGGCGATTTCGGTACTTC. It codes for CASSHWDRGRFRYF.

The chain has TRBV5-1 and TRBJ2-1, with TRBD2 matching over 8 bases. Per germline, CDR1 SGHRS and CDR2 YFSETQ. The CDR3 consists of 15 residues. V shed 4 bases and J 2 bases; nucleotides not matched to a gene: 5. The CDR3 coding sequence is TGCGCCAGCAGCGCAAGCGGGGGAACCTACAATGAGCAGTTCTTC. Translated, it gives CASSASGGTYNEQFF. The full variable domain, completed using reference TRBV5-1 and TRBJ2-1, is KAGVTQTPRYLIKTRGQQVTLSCSPISGHRSVSWYQQTPGQGLQFLFEYFSETQRNKGNFPGRFSGRQFSNSRSEMNVSTLELGDSALYLCASSASGGTYNEQFFGPGTRLTVL.

This clonotype was detected many times. The CDR3 nucleotides read TGTGCCAGCAGTTCCCCGACAGGGGGCTATGAAAAACTGTTTTTT. Protein sequence: CASSSPTGGYEKLFF. The chain has TRBV28 and TRBJ1-4; 10 nucleotides agree with TRBD1. The germline V gene has CDR1 MDHEN and CDR2 SYDVKM. The CDR3 runs 15 residues. The V gene end was trimmed by 4 bases and the J gene end by 6 bases; junction bases not matched to a gene: 5.

This sequence joins TRBV11-2 and TRBJ2-3, with D tentatively TRBD2 (5 bases). The CDR3 sequence is 14 residues long. V was trimmed by 2 bases and J by 14 bases, leaving 20 bases between them. The germline V gene encodes CDR1 SGHAT and CDR2 FQNNGV. The CDR3 loop reads CASSLWTFPPVVYF. CDR3 DNA: TGTGCCAGCAGCTTATGGACTTTCCCCCCGGTTGTGTATTTT.

This clonotype was picked up many times. V and J are TRBV7-9 and TRBJ2-1; D possibly uses TRBD1 or TRBD2 (5 bases each). The germline V and J ends were trimmed by 4 bases and 8 bases, with 9 bases remaining between them. CDR3 size: 12 residues. CDR1 is SEHNR, CDR2 FQNEAQ, per germline (reference sequence). Here the CDR3 reads CASSSVGDEQFF. The CDR3 region has the DNA TGTGCCAGCAGCTCAGTGGGGGATGAGCAGTTCTTC.

This clonotype has more than one count but fewer than ten. This sequence joins TRBV6-1 and TRBJ2-7; 9 bases are a match to TRBD2. The CDR3 covers 12 residues. Germline CDR1 MNHNS, CDR2 SASEGT. V trimming: 6 bases; J trimming: 6 bases; junction bases outside the gene matches: 3. The CDR3 sequence: CASRSTSGEQYF. In nucleotides, the CDR3 is TGTGCCAGCAGATCGACTAGCGGCGAGCAGTACTTC.

The chain combines TRBV5-5 with TRBJ2-1; perhaps TRBD1 as D (5 bases). Per the germline V gene, CDR1 is SGHKS and CDR2 is YYEKEE (reference sequence). With 5 bases removed from V and 4 bases from J, the gap between germline ends came to 16 bases. The CDR3 loop spans 15 amino acids. CDR3 DNA sequence: TGTGCCAGCAGTTTTATCACAAGGGGATACAATGAGCAGTTCTTC. The encoded protein is CASSFITRGYNEQFF.

This rearrangement joins TRBV10-3 to TRBJ2-7, with 10 nucleotides matching TRBD1. With V trimmed by 8 bases and J by 2 bases, 6 bases remained unmatched. Germline values: CDR1 ENHRY, CDR2 SYGVKD. The CDR3 sequence is 14 residues long. CDR3 bases: TGTGCCATCGCGAGGGACAGGGGCCCCTACGAGCAGTACTTC. Translated: CAIARDRGPYEQYF.

The chain joins TRBV5-1 to TRBJ2-5, with D possibly being TRBD1 or TRBD2 (6 bases each). CDR3 length: 17 amino acids. In germline, CDR1 is SGHRS, CDR2 YFSETQ. Trimming took off 0 bases at V and 2 bases at J, with 17 bases between the two ends. The CDR3 reads CASSLGGTRGTQETQYF. DNA for the CDR3: TGCGCCAGCAGCTTGGGTGGGACTCGCGGGACACAAGAGACCCAGTACTTC. Looking up the rest from reference TRBV5-1 and TRBJ2-5 gives the full variable domain: KAGVTQTPRYLIKTRGQQVTLSCSPISGHRSVSWYQQTPGQGLQFLFEYFSETQRNKGNFPGRFSGRQFSNSRSEMNVSTLELGDSALYLCASSLGGTRGTQETQYFGPGTRLLVL.

This sequence joins TRBV2 and TRBJ1-5; TRBD1 matches 8 bases. This CDR3 contains 15 residues. The V gene's germline CDR1 is SNHLY and CDR2 FYNNEI. Germline trimming cut 5 bases from V and 0 bases from J; bases unmatched to any gene: 3. CDR3 bases: TGTGCCAGCAGTAAGGGACAGGATAGCAATCAGCCCCAGCATTTT. Amino acids: CASSKGQDSNQPQHF.

This clonotype came up many times. The chain carries TRBV27 and TRBJ2-5, with 9 bases matching TRBD1. This CDR3 is 18 amino acids long. Losses at the gene ends were 6 bases for V and 2 bases for J; bases not matched to a gene: 16. Per the germline V gene, CDR1 is MNHEY and CDR2 is SMNVEV (reference sequence). CDR3 sequence: CASRRGTGSGLGQETQYF. In DNA, the CDR3 is TGTGCCAGCAGAAGAGGGACAGGGAGTGGATTGGGACAAGAGACCCAGTACTTC.